One sample yielded the 18 T cell receptor beta chains listed below, sequenced in a study of blood T cell repertoires in COVID-19. Produced via immunoSEQ multiplex PCR; TCRdb's table is partial and in-frame only. Seen here are 42,000 or so clones, approximately 73% observed once, and the top ten hold approximately 26%. Sequencing was performed on peripheral blood. Every receptor here comes from a man older than 75 with acute or convalescent COVID-19.

The chain carries TRBV6-5 and TRBJ2-3, with TRBD2 as a possible D gene (6 bases). CDR1 is MNHEY, CDR2 SVGAGI, per germline. Trimming left V 7 bases short and J 1 base short, with 15 bases between. The CDR3 runs 15 residues. The CDR3 coding sequence is TGTGCCAGCATTCCGGGAGCCGTCCGCACAGATACGCAGTATTTT. Translating it yields CASIPGAVRTDTQYF.

This clone was seen a single time. The chain uses TRBV6-1 and TRBJ1-3; 10 bases agree with TRBD1. The V segment lost 2 bases and the J segment 9 bases; nucleotides outside the gene matches: 7. Germline V gene sequence: CDR1 MNHNS, CDR2 SASEGT. The CDR3 consists of 15 residues. CDR3 amino acids: CASSEPGTGVGTIYF. The CDR3 DNA reads TGTGCCAGCAGTGAACCCGGGACAGGGGTCGGCACCATATATTTT.

This clone was seen just once. This chain uses TRBV11-2 with TRBJ2-7; 8 bases are shared with TRBD1. J was trimmed by 8 bases and V by 2 bases; bases with no gene match: 8. Per the germline V gene, CDR1 is SGHAT and CDR2 is FQNNGV. This CDR3 has 14 residues. The CDR3 spells CASSLPRQGSKQYF. CDR3 DNA: TGTGCCAGCAGCTTACCCAGACAGGGGTCTAAGCAGTACTTC.

There are a few counts of this clone. The genes are TRBV19 and TRBJ2-6, with TRBD1 as a possible D gene (5 bases). There are 18 residues in the CDR3. Trimming pared 3 bases from V and 0 bases from J, leaving 15 bases between. CDR1 LNHDA and CDR2 SQIVND come from the germline V gene (reference sequence). CDR3 bases: TGTGCCAGTAGTATCCTGACAGACTCCAGCTCTGGGGCCAACGTCCTGACTTTC. It is translated as CASSILTDSSSGANVLTF.

This chain's CDR3 is CASSPPNPGQGAETQYF. The CDR3 DNA follows: TGTGCCAGCTCACCCCCTAACCCGGGACAGGGAGCCGAGACCCAGTACTTC. The chain is built from TRBV18 and TRBJ2-5; 9 nucleotides agree with TRBD1. Germline CDR1 reads KGHSH; CDR2 reads LQKENI. With V trimmed by 3 bases and J by 5 bases, 13 bases remained unmatched. CDR3 length: 17 amino acids.

This clone was seen only a few times. For the CDR3, the DNA is TGTGCCAGCAGCCCGGGCGGGGGCGCTAACTATGGCTACACCTTC. Its translation: CASSPGGGANYGYTF. The rearrangement links TRBV7-2 to TRBJ1-2; perhaps TRBD1 as D (6 bases). Trimming stripped 5 bases from V and 0 bases from J, with 13 bases between. CDR3 length: 15 amino acids. Looked up from germline, CDR1 is SGHTA and CDR2 is FQGNSA.

The CDR3 sequence is CASSQEWRAHNEQFF. CDR3 DNA: TGCGCCAGCAGCCAAGAATGGCGGGCCCACAATGAGCAGTTCTTC. This rearrangement joins TRBV4-1 to TRBJ2-1, with D tentatively TRBD2 (5 bases). This CDR3 contains 15 residues. CDR1 and CDR2 from the germline V gene are MGHRA and YSYEKL. The ends were cut back, 0 bases at V and 5 bases at J, with 11 bases in the middle.

The gene calls are TRBV5-4 and TRBJ2-1, with no clear D. The CDR3 has 15 residues. Germline V gene sequence: CDR1 SGHNT, CDR2 YYREEE (reference sequence). V was cut by 3 bases and J by 1 base, with 11 bases left in between. For the CDR3, the DNA is TGTGCCAGCAGCTATGACTCCCTTTCCTACAATGAGCAGTTCTTC. It yields the protein CASSYDSLSYNEQFF.

The chain couples TRBV27 to TRBJ2-7; possibly TRBD2 for D (5 bases). Trimming stripped 5 bases from V and 3 bases from J, with 17 bases between. This CDR3 has 15 residues. Germline assignment: CDR1 MNHEY and CDR2 SMNVEV (reference sequence). The CDR3 region is CASSPRIGVNYEQYF. CDR3 coding DNA: TGTGCCAGCAGTCCCCGTATCGGGGTTAACTACGAGCAGTACTTC.

Within the sample, this clone is large. This rearrangement joins TRBV14 to TRBJ2-1, with D possibly matching TRBD1 (6 bases). The germline V gene encodes CDR1 SGHDN and CDR2 FVKESK. Trimming took 1 base from V and 9 from J, leaving 10 bases between them. This CDR3 is built from 13 residues. Written as DNA, the CDR3 is TGTGCCAGCAGCCAAGGTTGGACAGCTGAGCAGTTCTTC. The encoded protein is CASSQGWTAEQFF. Using reference TRBV14 and TRBJ2-1 for the parts outside the CDR3, the full variable domain is EAGVTQFPSHSVIEKGQTVTLRCDPISGHDNLYWYRRVMGKEIKFLLHFVKESKQDESGMPNNRFLAERTGGTYSTLKVQPAELEDSGVYFCASSQGWTAEQFFGPGTRLTVL.

V gene TRBV9 combines with J gene TRBJ2-1, with a weak D call TRBD2 (5 bases). V shed 0 bases and J shed 6 bases, with 10 bases lying between them. The CDR3 covers 14 residues. Germline V CDR1 and CDR2: SGDLS, YYNGEE. The CDR3 spells CASSVVGSGNEQFF. CDR3 bases: TGTGCCAGCAGCGTAGTGGGAAGCGGCAATGAGCAGTTCTTC.

This chain uses TRBV6-5 with TRBJ1-1; tentatively, D is TRBD1 (6 bases). CDR1 and CDR2 from the germline V gene are MNHEY and SVGAGI. The V and J ends lost 6 bases and 11 bases respectively, with 19 bases between them. The CDR3 runs 13 residues. The CDR3 sequence: CASSPYLTGSAFF. DNA for the CDR3: TGTGCCAGCAGCCCCTACCTTACAGGGAGCGCTTTCTTT.

V and J are TRBV9 and TRBJ2-7, with 7 bases aligning to TRBD1. Germline values: CDR1 SGDLS, CDR2 YYNGEE. This CDR3 comprises 14 residues. Losses at the gene ends were 3 bases for V and 5 bases for J; bases not matched to a gene: 8. CDR3 sequence reads: CASSGGQFANEQYF. CDR3 nucleotides: TGTGCCAGCAGCGGGGGACAGTTCGCGAACGAGCAGTACTTC.

The V call is TRBV9, the J call TRBJ1-4; 8 bases agree with TRBD1. The germline V gene encodes CDR1 SGDLS and CDR2 YYNGEE. With V trimmed by 5 bases and J by 5 bases, 8 bases remained unmatched. This CDR3 has 15 amino acids. The CDR3 sequence: CASSTGTGGNEKLFF. DNA of the CDR3: TGTGCCAGCAGTACGGGGACAGGCGGCAATGAAAAACTGTTTTTT.

V is TRBV6-1 and J is TRBJ1-2, with D perhaps matching TRBD1 (5 bases). This CDR3 spans 15 amino acids. V was shortened by 0 bases and J by 4 bases, with 12 bases between the two germline ends. Germline CDR1 and CDR2: MNHNS and SASEGT. The chain's CDR3 is CASSEAPGDSYGYTF. DNA of the CDR3: TGTGCCAGCAGTGAAGCGCCCGGAGACAGCTATGGCTACACCTTC.

The chain uses TRBV20-1 and TRBJ1-2; D is undetermined. CDR3 length: 11 residues. Trimming took off 7 bases at V and 0 bases at J, with 6 bases between the two ends. Germline V gene lookup returns CDR1 DFQATT and CDR2 SNEGSKA (reference sequence). CDR3 nucleotides: TGCAGTGTCTATACTAACTATGGCTACACCTTC. The encoded protein is CSVYTNYGYTF.

The V gene is TRBV5-1, the J gene TRBJ2-3; 8 bases match TRBD2. Trimming took 2 bases from V and 1 from J; bases not matched to a gene: 6. The CDR3 contains 16 residues. Germline values: CDR1 SGHRS, CDR2 YFSETQ. CDR3: CASSFGTSGGTDTQYF. The CDR3 DNA reads TGCGCCAGCAGCTTCGGAACTAGCGGAGGCACAGATACGCAGTATTTT.

This clone rates as medium-sized. This chain joins TRBV28 and TRBJ2-7; 7 bases agree with TRBD2. This CDR3 is 13 amino acids long. Trimming removed 7 bases from V and 3 bases from J; junction bases left unmatched: 6. Per the germline V gene, CDR1 is MDHEN and CDR2 is SYDVKM. The CDR3 loop is CASTGEGFYEQYF. CDR3 coding DNA: TGTGCCAGCACCGGGGAGGGCTTCTACGAGCAGTACTTC.